The present entry profiles one T cell receptor (beta chain) with its context. No cognate antigen has been identified for it. One base away there is no much larger clone; base qualities are not given. The CDR3 numbers 13 residues from cysteine through phenylalanine. The entry retains the CDR3 DNA only, 39 bases that are in frame from base 1. The V and J ends are trimmed by 10 bases and 9 bases, leaving 19 bases between them. In the germline V gene, CDR1 corresponds to MDHEN and CDR2 to SYDVKM. This entry belongs to a study of beta chain features in type 1 diabetes (dated 2018 in TCRdb). Describing the broader study: Mean age, gender distribution, total cell number and subset yield did not differ between patients and healthy donors. In the study, recently diagnosed type 1 diabetes patients and matched healthy donors were compared on the TCRB repertoires of their sorted circulating CD4+ T cell subsets. A total of about 99,000,000 sorted cells were examined across all samples, and RNA yield correlated strongly with the number of cells per subset. Naive and central memory subsets were obtained from all 28 donors, but regulatory and stem cell-like memory subsets were isolated from only 8 patients and about 8 healthy donors.

Each donor gave one peripheral blood draw, approximately 110 mL on average, collected into heparinised tubes. A BD FACSAria II and a panel including CD45RO, CCR7, CD25, CD127, CD95 and CD27 were used to sort naive, central memory, regulatory and stem cell-like memory CD4+ T cells. Every sorted population had a purity above 98%. PBMCs were isolated right away by Lymphoprep density gradient centrifugation and were stained directly, without culture. Samples were stained and sorted in pairs, with one healthy donor and one patient per experiment, so that batch effects were minimized. Points the paper makes about the study in general: Because small numbers of individuals were included in the HLA sub-analyses, any influence of HLA type on TCRB rearrangement was left unresolved. Because cDNA was sequenced instead of genomic DNA, highly expressing activated cells could be over-represented, though the groups showed no difference in activation or CD3 levels. The naive, central memory and regulatory TCRB repertoires appeared to resemble one another more closely among patients than among healthy donors. In all four CD4+ subsets, TCRB CDR3 length was moderately but significantly shorter in type 1 diabetes patients. Patients with type 1 diabetes made fewer insertions and deleted more nucleotides at VDJ recombination sites, implying thymic rearrangement abnormalities. Shorter templates might have been favored by PCR, but patient and control samples were amplified and corrected together, so both groups would have been affected equally by any skew.

All of the isolated RNA was reverse transcribed with the High Capacity cDNA Reverse Transcription Kit, so expressed TCRB transcripts were sequenced. Naive, central memory and regulatory T cell samples underwent deep immunoSEQ sequencing, averaging about 3.3 million total reads per sample. Sorted cells were lysed in RLT buffer, and RNA was extracted using DNase-treated RNeasy Micro or Mini kits according to cell number. Each cell subset was processed separately to prevent cross-contamination, with patient and healthy donor samples processed together. The immunoSEQ multiplex PCR was used to amplify TCRB sequences from cDNA, generating 87-bp fragments that spanned the CDR3 region. Sequencing of the amplicons was performed on the Illumina HiSeq platform. Turning to the authors' computational methods: PCR bias was computationally corrected using synthetic template baselines, reads within Hamming distance 2 were collapsed, and singletons that could not be merged were discarded. Reads were aligned against IMGT to assign V, D and J genes, CDR3 length and insertions or deletions at six rearrangement sites. Within each subset, clonotype counts were normalized to sorted cell number, after which true diversity and Gini coefficients were computed with the tcR R package. Repertoire sharing was quantified using the overlap coefficient calculated on TCRB nucleotide sequences. As a proxy for the pre-selection repertoire, out-of-frame TCRB sequences from naive cells were analyzed. Sourced from immuneACCESS, this table was stored by TCRdb with only in-frame sequences that have V and J called. A share of the clones is absent; for the studies checked, an unresolved V gene accounts for under half, and the remainder has no known explanation. V, J and clone size are taken as reported in that table, and D and trimming were inferred from the DNA itself. The sample table records over 500,000 clones; 15% of these occur just once. The leading ten clones occupy approximately 0.093% of the sample.

Material for sequencing was naive CD4+ T cells from blood. In the paper's terms, the cell subset or site label means: true naive CD4+ T cells. The chain joins TRBV28 to TRBJ2-1; TRBD2 is possibly the D segment (6 matching bases). The receptor comes from a man in his late teens or twenties in good health. In nucleotides, the sequence is TGTGCCATCCGGAGCGGAGGGGTGAGTGAGCAGTTCTTC. The resulting protein is CAIRSGGVSEQFF.